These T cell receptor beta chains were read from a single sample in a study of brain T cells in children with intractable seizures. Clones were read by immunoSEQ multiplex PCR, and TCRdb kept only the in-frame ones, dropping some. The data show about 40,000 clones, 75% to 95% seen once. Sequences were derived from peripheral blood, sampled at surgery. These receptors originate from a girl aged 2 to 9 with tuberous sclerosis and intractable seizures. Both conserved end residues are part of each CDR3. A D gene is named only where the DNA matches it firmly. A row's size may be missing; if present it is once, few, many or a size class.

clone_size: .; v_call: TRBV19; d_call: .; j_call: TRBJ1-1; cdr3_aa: CASSIFAQGTQEAFF; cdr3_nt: TGTGCCAGTAGTATTTTCGCCCAGGGGACGCAGGAAGCTTTCTTT
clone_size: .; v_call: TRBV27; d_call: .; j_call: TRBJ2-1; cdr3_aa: CASSLLGGEQFF; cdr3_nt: TGTGCCAGCAGTTTATTAGGGGGGGAGCAGTTCTTC
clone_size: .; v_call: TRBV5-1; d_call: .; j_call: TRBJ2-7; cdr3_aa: CASSFTVSYEQYF; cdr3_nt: TGCGCCAGCAGCTTCACAGTCTCCTACGAGCAGTACTTC
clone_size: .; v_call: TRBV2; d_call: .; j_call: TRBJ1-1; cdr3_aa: CASSYNMNTEAFF; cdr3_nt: TGTGCCAGCAGTTATAATATGAACACTGAAGCTTTCTTT
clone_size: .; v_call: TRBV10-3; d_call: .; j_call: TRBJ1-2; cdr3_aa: CAISGDGRPPLPYGYTF; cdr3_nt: TGTGCCATCAGCGGGGACGGCAGACCCCCCCTTCCCTATGGCTACACCTTC
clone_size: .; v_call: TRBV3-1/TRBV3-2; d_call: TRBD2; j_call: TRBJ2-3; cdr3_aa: CASSHWGGGDSTDTQYF; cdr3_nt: TGTGCCAGCAGCCATTGGGGCGGGGGGGATAGCACAGATACGCAGTATTTT
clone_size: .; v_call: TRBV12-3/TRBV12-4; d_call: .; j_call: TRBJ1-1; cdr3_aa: CASSLPPGREAFF; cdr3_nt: TGTGCCAGCAGTTTACCCCCGGGAAGGGAAGCTTTCTTT
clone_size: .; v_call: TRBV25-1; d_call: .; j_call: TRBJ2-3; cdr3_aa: CASSEGSSISTDTQYF; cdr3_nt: TGTGCCAGCAGTGAGGGGTCTAGCATAAGCACAGATACGCAGTATTTT
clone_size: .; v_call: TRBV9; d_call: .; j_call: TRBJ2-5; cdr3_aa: CASSDLRGGETQYF; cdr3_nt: TGTGCCAGCAGCGACTTGAGAGGTGGTGAGACCCAGTACTTC
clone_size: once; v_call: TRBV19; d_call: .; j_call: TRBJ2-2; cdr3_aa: CASSIVGSTGELFF; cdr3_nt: TGTGCCAGTAGTATAGTAGGCAGCACCGGGGAGCTGTTTTTT
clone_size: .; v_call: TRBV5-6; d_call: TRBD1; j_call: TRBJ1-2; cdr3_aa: CASSLAGQGVSYTF; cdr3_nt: TGTGCCAGCAGCTTGGCCGGGCAGGGGGTTAGCTACACCTTC
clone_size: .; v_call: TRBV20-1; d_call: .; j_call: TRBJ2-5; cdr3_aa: CSARRGETQYF; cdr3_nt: TGCAGTGCTAGAAGGGGGGAGACCCAGTACTTC
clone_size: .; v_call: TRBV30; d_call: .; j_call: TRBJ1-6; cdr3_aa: CAWTTTRTSPLHF; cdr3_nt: TGTGCCTGGACCACGACCCGGACTTCACCCCTCCACTTT
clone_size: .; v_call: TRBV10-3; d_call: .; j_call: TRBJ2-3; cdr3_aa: CATSQEGSTDTQYF; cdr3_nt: TGTGCCACGTCACAAGAGGGGTCCACAGATACGCAGTATTTT
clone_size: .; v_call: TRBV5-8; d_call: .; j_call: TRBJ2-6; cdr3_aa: CASSLYDRTPSGANVLTF; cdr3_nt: TGTGCCAGCAGCTTGTATGACAGGACCCCCTCTGGGGCCAACGTCCTGACTTTC
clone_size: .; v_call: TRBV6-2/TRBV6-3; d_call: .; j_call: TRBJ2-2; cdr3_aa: CASSYSRITGELFF; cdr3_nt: TGTGCCAGCAGTTACTCGCGAATTACCGGGGAGCTGTTTTTT
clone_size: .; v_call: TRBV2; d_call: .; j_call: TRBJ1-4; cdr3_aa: CASSVAGAREKLFF; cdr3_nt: TGTGCCAGCAGTGTTGCAGGGGCAAGGGAAAAACTGTTTTTT
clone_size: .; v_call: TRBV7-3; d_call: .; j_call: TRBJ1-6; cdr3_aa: CASSSRGGSYNSPLHF; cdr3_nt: TGTGCCAGCAGCTCCAGGGGAGGCTCCTATAATTCACCCCTCCACTTT
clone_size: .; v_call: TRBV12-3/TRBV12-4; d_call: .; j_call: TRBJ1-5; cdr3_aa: CASSAGGQPQHF; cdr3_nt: TGTGCCAGCAGTGCGGGGGGTCAGCCCCAGCATTTT
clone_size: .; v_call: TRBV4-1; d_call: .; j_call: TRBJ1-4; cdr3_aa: CASSQLQGRGEKLFF; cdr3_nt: TGCGCCAGCAGCCAATTGCAAGGGAGAGGAGAAAAACTGTTTTTT
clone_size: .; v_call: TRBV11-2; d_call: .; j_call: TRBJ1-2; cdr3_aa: CASSLGGGYTF; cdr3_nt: TGTGCCAGCAGCTTAGGGGGCGGCTACACCTTC
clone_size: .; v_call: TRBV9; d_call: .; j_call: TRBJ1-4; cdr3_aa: CASSVGWRTSTNEKLFF; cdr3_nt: TGTGCCAGCAGCGTAGGTTGGAGGACGTCCACTAATGAAAAACTGTTTTTT
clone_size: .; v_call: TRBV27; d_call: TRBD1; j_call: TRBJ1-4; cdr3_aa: CASRETRDSWGEKLFF; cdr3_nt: TGTGCCAGCAGAGAAACTAGGGACAGCTGGGGGGAAAAACTGTTTTTT
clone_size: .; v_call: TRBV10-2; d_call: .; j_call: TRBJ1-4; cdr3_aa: CASSPRVGATNEKLFF; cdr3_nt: TGCGCCAGCAGCCCAAGGGTGGGGGCAACTAATGAAAAACTGTTTTTT
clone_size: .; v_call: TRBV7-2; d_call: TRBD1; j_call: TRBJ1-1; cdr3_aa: CASSSITGTGATEAFF; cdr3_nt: TGTGCCAGCAGCTCGATAACCGGGACAGGGGCCACTGAAGCTTTCTTT
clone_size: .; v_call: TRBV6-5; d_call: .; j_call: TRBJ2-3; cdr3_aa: CASSYRTSTDTQYF; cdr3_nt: TGTGCCAGCAGTTACCGAACTAGCACAGATACGCAGTATTTT
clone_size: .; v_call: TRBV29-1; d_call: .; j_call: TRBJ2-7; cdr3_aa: CSVKYSYEQYF; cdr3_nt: TGCAGCGTCAAATATTCCTACGAGCAGTACTTC
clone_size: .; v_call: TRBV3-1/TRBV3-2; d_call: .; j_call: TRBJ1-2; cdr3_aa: CASSDPLGYYGYTF; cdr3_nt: TGTGCCAGCAGTGACCCCTTGGGTTACTATGGCTACACCTTC
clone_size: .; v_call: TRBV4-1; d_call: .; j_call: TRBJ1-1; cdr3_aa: CASSRRDGMNTEAFF; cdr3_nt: TGCGCCAGCAGCCGAAGGGACGGTATGAACACTGAAGCTTTCTTT
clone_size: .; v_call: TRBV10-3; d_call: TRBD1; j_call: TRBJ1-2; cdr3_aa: CAISEGQGGGYTF; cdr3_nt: TGTGCCATCAGTGAAGGACAGGGAGGAGGCTACACCTTC
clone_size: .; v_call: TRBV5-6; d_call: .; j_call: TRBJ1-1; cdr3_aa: CASSLVGERTEAFF; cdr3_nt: TGTGCCAGCAGCTTGGTCGGGGAACGTACTGAAGCTTTCTTT
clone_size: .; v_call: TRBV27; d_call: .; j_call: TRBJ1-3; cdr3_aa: CASSHQGFSGNTIYF; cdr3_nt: TGTGCCAGCAGCCATCAGGGATTCTCTGGAAACACCATATATTTT
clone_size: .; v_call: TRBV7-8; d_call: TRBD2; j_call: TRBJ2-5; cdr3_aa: CASSTRGGQETQYF; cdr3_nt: TGTGCCAGCAGCACCCGGGGGGGGCAAGAGACCCAGTACTTC
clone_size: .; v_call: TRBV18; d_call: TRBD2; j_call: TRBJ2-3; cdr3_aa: CASSRQPTSGGADTQYF; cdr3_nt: TGTGCCAGCTCACGCCAACCGACTAGCGGGGGGGCAGATACGCAGTATTTT
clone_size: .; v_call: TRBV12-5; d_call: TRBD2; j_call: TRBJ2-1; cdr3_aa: CASGRPPGRGTYNEQFF; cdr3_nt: TGTGCTAGTGGCCGCCCCCCTGGGCGGGGGACCTACAATGAGCAGTTCTTC
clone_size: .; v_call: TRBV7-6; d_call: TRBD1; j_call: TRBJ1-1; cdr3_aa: CASSLNPGQTGWTEAFF; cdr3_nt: TGTGCCAGCAGCTTAAACCCGGGACAGACAGGGTGGACTGAAGCTTTCTTT
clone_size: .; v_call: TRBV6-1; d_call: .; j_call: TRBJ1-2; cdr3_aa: CASSEFVAWGFHWDYGYTF; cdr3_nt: TGTGCCAGCAGTGAATTTGTTGCTTGGGGCTTTCATTGGGACTATGGCTACACCTTC
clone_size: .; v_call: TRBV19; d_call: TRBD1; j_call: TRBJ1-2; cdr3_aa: CASRTGDHGYTF; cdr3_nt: TGTGCCAGTAGGACAGGGGACCATGGCTACACCTTC
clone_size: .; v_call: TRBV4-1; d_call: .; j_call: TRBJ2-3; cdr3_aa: CASSQDGAATDTQYF; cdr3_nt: TGCGCCAGCAGCCAAGATGGGGCGGCCACAGATACGCAGTATTTT
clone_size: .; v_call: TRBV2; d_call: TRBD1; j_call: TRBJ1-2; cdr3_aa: CASGGDRGLSGYTF; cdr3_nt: TGTGCCAGCGGTGGGGACAGGGGTCTAAGTGGCTACACCTTC
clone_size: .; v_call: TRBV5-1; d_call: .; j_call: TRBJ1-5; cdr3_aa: CASSYWTVSNQPQHF; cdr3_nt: TGCGCCAGCAGTTATTGGACAGTTAGCAATCAGCCCCAGCATTTT
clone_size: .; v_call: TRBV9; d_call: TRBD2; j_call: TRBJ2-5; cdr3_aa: CASSAGGGEGETQYF; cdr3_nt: TGTGCCAGCAGCGCGGGGGGAGGGGAAGGCGAGACCCAGTACTTC
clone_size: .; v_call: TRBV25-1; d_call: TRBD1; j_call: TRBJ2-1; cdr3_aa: CASSEGTVNNEQFF; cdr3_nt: TGTGCCAGCAGTGAAGGGACAGTTAACAATGAGCAGTTCTTC
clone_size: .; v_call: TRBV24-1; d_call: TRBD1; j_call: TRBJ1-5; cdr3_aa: CATSGDRGNQPQHF; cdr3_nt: TGTGCCACCAGTGGGGACAGGGGGAATCAGCCCCAGCATTTT
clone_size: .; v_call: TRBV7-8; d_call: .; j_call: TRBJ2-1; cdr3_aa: CASRAGQINEQFF; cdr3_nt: TGTGCCAGCAGAGCGGGACAGATCAATGAGCAGTTCTTC
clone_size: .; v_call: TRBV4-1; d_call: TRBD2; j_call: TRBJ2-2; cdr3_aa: CASSPSLSGGILVAGELFF; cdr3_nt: TGCGCCAGCAGCCCTTCCCTGAGCGGGGGGATTTTAGTGGCCGGGGAGCTGTTTTTT
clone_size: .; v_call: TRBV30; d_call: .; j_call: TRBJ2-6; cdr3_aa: CAWSVRKLSGANVLTF; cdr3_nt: TGTGCCTGGAGTGTACGGAAGCTCTCTGGGGCCAACGTCCTGACTTTC
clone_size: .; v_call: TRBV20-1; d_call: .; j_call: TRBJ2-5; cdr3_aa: CSASPRARETQYF; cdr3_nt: TGCAGTGCTAGTCCTAGGGCACGGGAGACCCAGTACTTC
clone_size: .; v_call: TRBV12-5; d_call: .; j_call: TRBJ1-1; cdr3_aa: CASGWGNTEAFF; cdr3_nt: TGTGCTAGTGGCTGGGGTAACACTGAAGCTTTCTTT
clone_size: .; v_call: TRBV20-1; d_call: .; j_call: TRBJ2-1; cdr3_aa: CSARDPNEQFF; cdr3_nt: TGCAGTGCTAGGGACCCAAATGAGCAGTTCTTC
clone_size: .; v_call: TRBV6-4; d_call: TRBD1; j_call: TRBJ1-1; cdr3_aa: CASSEKGRSRQGQREAFF; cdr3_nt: TGTGCCAGCAGTGAAAAGGGAAGGTCCAGGCAGGGACAGCGGGAAGCTTTCTTT
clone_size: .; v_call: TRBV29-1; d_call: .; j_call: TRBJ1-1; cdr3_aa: CSVEGEKAFF; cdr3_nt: TGCAGCGTTGAGGGGGAGAAAGCTTTCTTT
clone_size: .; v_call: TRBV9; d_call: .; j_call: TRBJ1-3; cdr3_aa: CASSAAGGSGNTIYF; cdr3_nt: TGTGCCAGCAGCGCGGCAGGTGGCTCTGGAAACACCATATATTTT